This is a list of T cell receptor beta chains from one sample in a study of T cells in Graves' hyperthyroidism and ophthalmopathy. TCRdb re-called the multiplex PCR reads with MiXCR, one entry per CDR3 protein. Among a few hundred thousand distinct CDR3 sequences listed, 13% to 15% were seen once. The specimen sequenced was blood. The receptors derive from a woman aged 40 to 50 with Graves' hyperthyroidism that later progressed to Graves' ophthalmopathy. CDR3s include the opening cysteine and the closing phenylalanine or tryptophan. The order of the fields is J gene, V gene, CDR3 protein.

j_gene: TRBJ2-7
v_gene: TRBV7-9
CDR3aa: CASSGVGQINFYEQYF

j_gene: TRBJ2-7
v_gene: TRBV5-1
CDR3aa: CASSSPTGIAYEQYF

j_gene: TRBJ2-1
v_gene: TRBV6-1
CDR3aa: CASSGKWGQGRNNEQFF

j_gene: TRBJ2-7
v_gene: TRBV28
CDR3aa: CASSFSFVAPAYEQYF

j_gene: TRBJ2-1
v_gene: TRBV7-9
CDR3aa: CASSLNAGVGHNEQFF

j_gene: TRBJ2-5
v_gene: TRBV20-1
CDR3aa: CSAQGSGWETQYF

j_gene: TRBJ1-2
v_gene: TRBV6-5
CDR3aa: CASSYSGTGEGYGYTF

j_gene: TRBJ1-1
v_gene: TRBV28
CDR3aa: CASSLNLNGPLGHTEAFF

j_gene: TRBJ1-1
v_gene: TRBV30
CDR3aa: CAWNPGNTEAFF

j_gene: TRBJ2-7
v_gene: TRBV27
CDR3aa: CASSPGTSGGVYEQYF

j_gene: TRBJ1-6
v_gene: TRBV12-3/TRBV12-4
CDR3aa: CASDSTGTGLSPLHF

j_gene: TRBJ2-1
v_gene: TRBV4-1
CDR3aa: CASSQDRLNEQFF

j_gene: TRBJ1-4
v_gene: TRBV20-1
CDR3aa: CSARHPLVATNEKLFF

j_gene: TRBJ1-1
v_gene: TRBV29-1
CDR3aa: CSVAGGQRGTEAFF

j_gene: TRBJ2-7
v_gene: TRBV5-1
CDR3aa: CASSYGPDGYYEQYF

j_gene: TRBJ2-1
v_gene: TRBV29-1
CDR3aa: CSVEGTSGSNSYNEQFF

j_gene: TRBJ2-5
v_gene: TRBV7-8
CDR3aa: CASSRRADTLQETQYF

j_gene: TRBJ2-1
v_gene: TRBV28
CDR3aa: CASSFPASGRAMLDEQFF

j_gene: TRBJ2-7
v_gene: TRBV20-1
CDR3aa: CSASRIGAEEQYF

j_gene: TRBJ1-1
v_gene: TRBV10-2
CDR3aa: CASSESTVMNTEAFF

j_gene: TRBJ2-2
v_gene: TRBV7-9
CDR3aa: CASTFRDMRNTGELFF

j_gene: TRBJ2-3
v_gene: TRBV10-3
CDR3aa: CAISDPGSGTDTQYF

j_gene: TRBJ2-5
v_gene: TRBV28
CDR3aa: CASTSGTSAKTQYF

j_gene: TRBJ1-1
v_gene: TRBV28
CDR3aa: CASSIPSEGVNTEAFF

j_gene: TRBJ2-3
v_gene: TRBV6-1
CDR3aa: CASFPLGGLAGGPLTQYF

j_gene: TRBJ1-1
v_gene: TRBV12-3/TRBV12-4
CDR3aa: CATTRGAGNTEAFF

j_gene: TRBJ1-5
v_gene: TRBV5-1
CDR3aa: CASSLGQGSNQPQHF

j_gene: TRBJ1-1
v_gene: TRBV4-2
CDR3aa: CASSHPRTGEAEAFF

j_gene: TRBJ2-3
v_gene: TRBV11-3
CDR3aa: CASSLREGLGTQYF

j_gene: TRBJ1-5
v_gene: TRBV28
CDR3aa: CASLEGTESWGGNQPQHF

j_gene: TRBJ2-3
v_gene: TRBV20-1
CDR3aa: CSARRPGLAGTADTQYF

j_gene: TRBJ1-2
v_gene: TRBV5-1
CDR3aa: CASSLGTGSNYGYTF

j_gene: TRBJ2-7
v_gene: TRBV4-1
CDR3aa: CASSQDIFGGTGGLEQYF

j_gene: TRBJ2-6
v_gene: TRBV24-1
CDR3aa: CATSDRANVLTF

j_gene: TRBJ2-5
v_gene: TRBV7-8
CDR3aa: CASSLRLAGSETQYF

j_gene: TRBJ2-7
v_gene: TRBV5-1
CDR3aa: CASSWGPRKAGKHYEQYF

j_gene: TRBJ2-3
v_gene: TRBV7-2
CDR3aa: CASSFYSDTQYF

j_gene: TRBJ2-1
v_gene: TRBV4-1
CDR3aa: CASSYPEAHNEQFF

j_gene: TRBJ2-7
v_gene: TRBV5-1
CDR3aa: CASSKGPGLALYEQYF

j_gene: TRBJ2-7
v_gene: TRBV9
CDR3aa: CASSGTAISYEQYF

j_gene: TRBJ1-3
v_gene: TRBV2
CDR3aa: CASRTGSSGDTIYF

j_gene: TRBJ2-1
v_gene: TRBV28
CDR3aa: CASSLSGQGSNEQFF

j_gene: TRBJ2-1
v_gene: TRBV6-1
CDR3aa: CASSSRRDRLNSGSYNEQFF

j_gene: TRBJ2-2
v_gene: TRBV19
CDR3aa: CASSMITGELFF

j_gene: TRBJ2-1
v_gene: TRBV27
CDR3aa: CASSLFRLGSYNEQFF

j_gene: TRBJ2-7
v_gene: TRBV6-5
CDR3aa: CASSYRGTREQYF

j_gene: TRBJ1-4
v_gene: TRBV2
CDR3aa: CASSEGGINRANEKLFF

j_gene: TRBJ2-5
v_gene: TRBV29-1
CDR3aa: CSVAWVQGQETQYF

j_gene: TRBJ1-6
v_gene: TRBV20-1
CDR3aa: CSAGGDEAGPLHF